The 17 T cell receptor beta chains listed next were all sequenced from one sample in a study of read filtering for tumor transcriptome and immune sequencing. Molecular barcoded adaptors covering alpha/delta and beta/gamma chains were used on 400 ng RNA. Using its own MiXCR run on the reads, TCRdb lists one record per CDR3 protein. This sample has tens of thousands of distinct CDR3 sequences, with about a fifth found just once. Specimen: a population of CD138-negative cells sorted from bone marrow. These receptors were collected from a donor at least 40 years old with multiple myeloma.

Concerning this clonotype: With a much larger clone just one base away, this may be a read error. This rearrangement joins TRBV20-1 to TRBJ2-1; D uncertain. CDR1 and CDR2 from the germline V gene are DFQATT and SNEGSKA (reference sequence). V was pared by 6 bases and J by 6 bases, with 6 bases between. This CDR3 contains 10 residues. CDR3 DNA: TGCAGTGCCAAGCTCAATGAGCAGTTCTTC. It yields the protein CSAKLNEQFF.

This clonotype was recorded at least ten times. This rearrangement joins TRBV20-1 to TRBJ2-2, with a possible D match to TRBD2 (7 bases). The V gene's germline CDR1 is DFQATT and CDR2 SNEGSKA (reference sequence). Trimming shortened V by 2 bases and J by 0 bases, and 16 bases separated the two germline ends. CDR3 size: 17 residues. CDR3 protein: CSARLLGGPANTGELFF. The CDR3 DNA follows: TGCAGTGCTAGATTGTTGGGGGGGCCCGCGAACACCGGGGAGCTGTTTTTT.

About this clonotype: Being one base from a much bigger clone, this may be a read error. The gene calls are TRBV9 and TRBJ1-1; tentative D call: TRBD1 (5 bases). This CDR3 has 13 residues. Germline V gene lookup returns CDR1 SGDLS and CDR2 YYNGEE. The CDR3 region has the DNA TGTGCCAGCAGCGTAGACAGGAACACTGAAGCTCTCTTT. Amino acid sequence: CASSVDRNTEALF. The whole variable domain, remainder taken from reference TRBV9 and TRBJ1-1, is DSGVTQTPKHLITATGQRVTLRCSPRSGDLSVYWYQQSLDQGLQFLIQYYNGEERAKGNILERFSAQQFPDLHSELNLSSLELGDSALYFCASSVDRNTEALFGQGTRLTVV.

In this sample, this clonotype turned up once. The chain carries TRBV20-1 and TRBJ2-5; 8 bases fit TRBD1. There are 14 residues in the CDR3. The V gene's germline CDR1 is DFQATT and CDR2 SNEGSKA (reference sequence). The junction had 9 bases not matched to a gene; V was cut back by 5 bases and J by 4 bases. The CDR3 DNA follows: TGCAGTGCTGGATCGGACAGGGAAGTAGAGACCCAGTACTTC. Amino acids: CSAGSDREVETQYF.

Many counts were recorded for this clonotype. The CDR3 sequence is CASSQPRTGQSSYNEQFF. CDR3 nucleotides: TGCGCCAGCAGCCAACCCCGGACAGGCCAAAGCTCCTACAATGAGCAGTTCTTC. The V call is TRBV4-1, the J call TRBJ2-1, with 7 bases aligning to TRBD1. The germline CDR1 and CDR2 sequences are MGHRA and YSYEKL. The V and J ends lost 2 bases and 0 bases, in that order; junction bases with no gene match: 10. The CDR3 sequence is 18 residues long.

The rearrangement uses TRBV9 and TRBJ2-2; TRBD2 matches at 7 bases. Germline V CDR1 and CDR2: SGDLS, YYNGEE. The CDR3 covers 20 residues. With V trimmed by 3 bases and J by 3 bases, 20 bases remained unmatched. The CDR3 DNA sequence: TGTGCCAGCAGCGCCCTTTCGGGAGGCGGGGGTTTCCCGCACACCGGGGAGCTGTTTTTT. Amino acids: CASSALSGGGGFPHTGELFF. Full variable domain (rest looked up from reference TRBV9 and TRBJ2-2): DSGVTQTPKHLITATGQRVTLRCSPRSGDLSVYWYQQSLDQGLQFLIQYYNGEERAKGNILERFSAQQFPDLHSELNLSSLELGDSALYFCASSALSGGGGFPHTGELFFGEGSRLTVL.

The chain combines TRBV19 with TRBJ2-7; D is unresolved. Deletions cut 3 bases from V and 2 bases from J, with 11 bases between. The CDR3 is made up of 14 amino acids. CDR1 LNHDA and CDR2 SQIVND come from the germline V gene (reference sequence). The CDR3 is CASSIGPGPYEQYF. CDR3 coding DNA: TGTGCCAGTAGTATCGGTCCAGGCCCCTACGAGCAGTACTTC.

This clonotype was recorded many times. The chain combines TRBV11-2 with TRBJ2-2, with a tentative D call TRBD2 (6 bases). The V end was cut by 6 bases, the J end by 4 bases, with 12 bases between. CDR1 and CDR2 (germline): SGHAT, FQNNGV. The CDR3 contains 14 residues. The CDR3 loop reads CASRRVGGTGELFF. The CDR3 DNA is TGTGCCAGCAGGCGGGTGGGGGGCACCGGGGAGCTGTTTTTT.

The sample holds many counts of this clonotype. The chain carries TRBV20-1 and TRBJ2-4; D is unclear. From germline, CDR1 is DFQATT and CDR2 SNEGSKA (reference sequence). The CDR3 loop spans 11 amino acids. V lost 1 base, J lost 9 bases, and 7 bases lay in between. The CDR3 DNA is TGCAGTGCTAGAGGCCCCGCCATTCAGTACTTC. This sequence encodes CSARGPAIQYF.

This clonotype was detected many times. This chain connects TRBV5-4 to TRBJ2-7, with D uncertain. The germline V gene encodes CDR1 SGHNT and CDR2 YYREEE (reference sequence). V lost 1 base to trimming and J lost 5 bases, with 7 bases between them. There are 12 residues in the CDR3. CDR3 amino acids: CASSLLADEQYF. The DNA of the CDR3 is TGTGCCAGCAGCTTGTTGGCAGACGAGCAGTACTTC.

This clonotype was seen at least ten times. The chain couples TRBV7-9 to TRBJ2-5, with D perhaps matching TRBD2 (5 bases). Trimming pared 2 bases from V and 5 bases from J, leaving 12 bases between. The CDR3 has 14 residues. CDR1 is SEHNR and CDR2 is FQNEAQ in the germline V gene (reference sequence). The CDR3 DNA sequence: TGTGCCAGCAGCTTAATTGGGAGAGGCGAGACCCAGTACTTC. This translates into CASSLIGRGETQYF.

V is TRBV19 and J is TRBJ2-6; D call uncertain. Germline lookup yields CDR1 LNHDA and CDR2 SQIVND (reference sequence). The CDR3 is made up of 14 amino acids. Trimming pared 4 bases from V and 3 bases from J, leaving 7 bases between. The CDR3 region is CASSRAIGANVLTF. The CDR3 DNA follows: TGTGCCAGTAGTAGGGCTATTGGGGCCAACGTCCTGACTTTC.

In its sample, this clonotype was seen many times. This chain joins TRBV4-2 and TRBJ2-1, with 12 positions matching TRBD2. CDR1 and CDR2 from the germline V gene are LGHNA and YNFKEQ. CDR3 size: 16 residues. V was clipped by 1 base and J by 5 bases; unmatched bases: 3. In DNA, the CDR3 is TGTGCCAGCAGCCAAGTAAGACTAGCGGGGGACAATGAGCAGTTCTTC. Translated: CASSQVRLAGDNEQFF.

The V and J genes are TRBV12-3 or TRBV12-4 and TRBJ2-7, with TRBD2 as a possible D gene (7 bases). The CDR3 is 14 residues long. Between the trimmed V and J ends, which lost 5 bases and 4 bases, there was a span of 15 bases. CDR3 sequence reads: CASSIRGGAYEQYF. CDR3 bases: TGTGCCAGCAGTATAAGAGGGGGGGCTTACGAGCAGTACTTC.

On this clonotype itself: A single base separates this from a much larger clone, so it may be a read error. The gene calls are TRBV3-1 and TRBJ2-2, with D possibly being TRBD1 or TRBD2 (6 bases each). There are 14 residues in the CDR3. In germline, CDR1 is LGHDT, CDR2 YNNKEL (reference sequence). CDR3 residues: CASTGGGYTGGLFF. In DNA, the CDR3 is TGTGCCAGCACCGGGGGCGGATACACCGGGGGGCTGTTTTTT.

As to this clonotype: A read error is possible here, since a much larger clone lies one base away. This CDR3 fails to terminate in the conserved phenylalanine or tryptophan, so it likely reflects a read error. The chain recombines TRBV12-3 or TRBV12-4 with TRBJ1-5; D is possibly TRBD1 (6 bases). The ends were cut back, 5 bases at V and 1 base at J, with 15 bases in the middle. The CDR3 is 16 residues long. The CDR3 sequence: CASSPSGARSNQPQHL. The DNA of the CDR3 is TGTGCCAGCAGTCCCTCAGGGGCGCGGAGCAATCAGCCCCAGCATCTT.

CDR3 amino acids: CAISGTGTSGNTIYF. The CDR3 nucleotides read TGTGCCATCAGTGGTACAGGAACCTCTGGAAACACCATATATTTT. The chain uses TRBV10-3 and TRBJ1-3; TRBD1 might be the D (5 bases). V shed 4 bases and J shed 0 bases, with 10 bases lying between them. The length of the CDR3 is 15 residues. From germline, CDR1 is ENHRY and CDR2 SYGVKD.